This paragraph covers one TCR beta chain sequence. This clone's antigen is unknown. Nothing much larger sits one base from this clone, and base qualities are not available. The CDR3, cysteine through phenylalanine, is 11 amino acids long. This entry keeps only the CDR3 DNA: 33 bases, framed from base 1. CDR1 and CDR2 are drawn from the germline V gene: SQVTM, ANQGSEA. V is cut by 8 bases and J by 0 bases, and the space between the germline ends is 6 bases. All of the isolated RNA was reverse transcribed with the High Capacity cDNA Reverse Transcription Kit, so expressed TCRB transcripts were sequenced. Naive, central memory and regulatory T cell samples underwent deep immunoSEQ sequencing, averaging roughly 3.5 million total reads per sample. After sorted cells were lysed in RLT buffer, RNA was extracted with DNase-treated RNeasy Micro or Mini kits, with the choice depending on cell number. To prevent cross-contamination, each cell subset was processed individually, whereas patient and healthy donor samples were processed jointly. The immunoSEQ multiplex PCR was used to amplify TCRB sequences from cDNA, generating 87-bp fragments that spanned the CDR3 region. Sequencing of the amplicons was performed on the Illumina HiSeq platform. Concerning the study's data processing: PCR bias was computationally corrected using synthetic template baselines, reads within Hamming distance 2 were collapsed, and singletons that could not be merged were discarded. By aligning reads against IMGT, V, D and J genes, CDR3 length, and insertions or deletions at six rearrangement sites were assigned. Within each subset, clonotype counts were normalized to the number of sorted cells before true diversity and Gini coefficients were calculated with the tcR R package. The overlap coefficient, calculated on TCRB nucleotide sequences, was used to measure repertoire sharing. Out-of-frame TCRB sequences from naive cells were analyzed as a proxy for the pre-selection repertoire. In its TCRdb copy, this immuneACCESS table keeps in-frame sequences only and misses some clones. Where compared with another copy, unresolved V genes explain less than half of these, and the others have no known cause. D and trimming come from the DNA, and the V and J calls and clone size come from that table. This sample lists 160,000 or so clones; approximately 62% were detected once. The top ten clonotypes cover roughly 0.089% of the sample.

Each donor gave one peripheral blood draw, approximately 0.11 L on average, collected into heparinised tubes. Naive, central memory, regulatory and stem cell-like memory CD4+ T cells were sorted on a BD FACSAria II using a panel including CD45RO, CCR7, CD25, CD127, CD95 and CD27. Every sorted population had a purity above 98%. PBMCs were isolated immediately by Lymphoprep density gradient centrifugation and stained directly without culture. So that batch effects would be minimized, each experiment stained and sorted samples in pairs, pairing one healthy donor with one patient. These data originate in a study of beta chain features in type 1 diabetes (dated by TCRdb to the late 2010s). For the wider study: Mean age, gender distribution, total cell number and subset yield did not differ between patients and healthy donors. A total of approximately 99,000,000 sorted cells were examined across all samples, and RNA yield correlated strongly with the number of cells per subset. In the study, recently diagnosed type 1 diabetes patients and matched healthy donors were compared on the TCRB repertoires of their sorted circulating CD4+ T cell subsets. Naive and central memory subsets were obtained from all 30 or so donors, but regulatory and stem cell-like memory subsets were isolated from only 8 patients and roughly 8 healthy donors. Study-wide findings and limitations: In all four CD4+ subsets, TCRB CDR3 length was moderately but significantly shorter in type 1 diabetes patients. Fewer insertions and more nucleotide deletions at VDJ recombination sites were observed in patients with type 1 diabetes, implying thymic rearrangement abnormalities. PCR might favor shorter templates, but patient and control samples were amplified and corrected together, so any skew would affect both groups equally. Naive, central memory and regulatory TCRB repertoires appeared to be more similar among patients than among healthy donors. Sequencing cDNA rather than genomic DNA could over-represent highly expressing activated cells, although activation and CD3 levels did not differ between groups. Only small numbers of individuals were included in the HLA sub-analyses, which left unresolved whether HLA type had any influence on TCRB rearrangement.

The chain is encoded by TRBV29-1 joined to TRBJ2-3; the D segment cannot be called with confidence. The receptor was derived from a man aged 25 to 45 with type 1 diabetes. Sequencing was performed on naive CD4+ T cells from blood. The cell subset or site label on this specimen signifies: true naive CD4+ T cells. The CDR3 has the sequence CSITSTDTQYF. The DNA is TGCAGCATTACTAGCACAGATACGCAGTATTTT.